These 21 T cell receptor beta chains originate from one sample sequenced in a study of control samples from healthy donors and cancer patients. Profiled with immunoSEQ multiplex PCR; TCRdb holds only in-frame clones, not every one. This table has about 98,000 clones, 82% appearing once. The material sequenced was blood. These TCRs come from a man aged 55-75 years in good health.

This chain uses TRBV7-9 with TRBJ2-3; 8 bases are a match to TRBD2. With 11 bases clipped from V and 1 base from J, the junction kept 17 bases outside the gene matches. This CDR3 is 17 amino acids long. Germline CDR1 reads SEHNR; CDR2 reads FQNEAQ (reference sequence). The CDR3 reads CASAGPGRGLGTDTQYF. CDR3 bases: TGTGCCTCAGCCGGGCCAGGACGGGGACTAGGCACAGATACGCAGTATTTT.

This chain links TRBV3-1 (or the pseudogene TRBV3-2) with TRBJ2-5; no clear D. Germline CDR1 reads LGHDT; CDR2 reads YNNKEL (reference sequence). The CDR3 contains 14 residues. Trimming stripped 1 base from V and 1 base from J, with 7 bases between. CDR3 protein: CASSQVQIQETQYF. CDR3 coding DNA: TGTGCCAGCAGCCAAGTCCAGATCCAAGAGACCCAGTACTTC.

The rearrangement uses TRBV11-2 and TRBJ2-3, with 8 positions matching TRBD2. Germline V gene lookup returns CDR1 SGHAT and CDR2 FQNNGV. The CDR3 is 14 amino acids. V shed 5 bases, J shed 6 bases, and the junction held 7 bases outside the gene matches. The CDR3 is CASSPAGGGDTQYF. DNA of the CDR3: TGTGCCAGCAGCCCCGCGGGAGGTGGTGATACGCAGTATTTT. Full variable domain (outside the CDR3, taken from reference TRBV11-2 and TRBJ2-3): EAGVAQSPRYKIIEKRQSVAFWCNPISGHATLYWYQQILGQGPKLLIQFQNNGVVDDSQLPKDRFSAERLKGVDSTLKIQPAKLEDSAVYLCASSPAGGGDTQYFGPGTRLTVL.

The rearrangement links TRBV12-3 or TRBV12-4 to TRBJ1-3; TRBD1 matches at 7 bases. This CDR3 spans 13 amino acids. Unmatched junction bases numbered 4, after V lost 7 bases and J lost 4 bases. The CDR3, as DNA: TGTGCCAGCACCCAGACAGGGGGAAACACCATATATTTT. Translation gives CASTQTGGNTIYF.

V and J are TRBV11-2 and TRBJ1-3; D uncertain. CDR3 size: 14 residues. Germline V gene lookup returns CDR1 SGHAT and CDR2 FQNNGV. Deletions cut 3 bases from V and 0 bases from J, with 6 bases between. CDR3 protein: CASSFMGSGNTIYF. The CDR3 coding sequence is TGTGCCAGCAGCTTCATGGGCTCTGGAAACACCATATATTTT. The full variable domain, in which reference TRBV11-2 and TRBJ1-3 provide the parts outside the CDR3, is EAGVAQSPRYKIIEKRQSVAFWCNPISGHATLYWYQQILGQGPKLLIQFQNNGVVDDSQLPKDRFSAERLKGVDSTLKIQPAKLEDSAVYLCASSFMGSGNTIYFGEGSWLTVV.

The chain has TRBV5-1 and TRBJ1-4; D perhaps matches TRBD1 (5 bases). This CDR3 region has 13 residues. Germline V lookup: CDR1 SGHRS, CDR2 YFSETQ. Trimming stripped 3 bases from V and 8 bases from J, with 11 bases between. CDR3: CASSWGTTEKLFF. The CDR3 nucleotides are TGCGCCAGCAGCTGGGGGACGACGGAAAAACTGTTTTTT.

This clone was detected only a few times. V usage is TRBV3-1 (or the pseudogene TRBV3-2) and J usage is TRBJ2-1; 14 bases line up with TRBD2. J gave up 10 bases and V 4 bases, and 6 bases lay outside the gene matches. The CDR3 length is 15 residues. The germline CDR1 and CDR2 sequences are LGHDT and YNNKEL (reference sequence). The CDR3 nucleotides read TGTGCCAGCAGCCCCGGGACTAGCGGGGGACGAGAGCAGTTCTTC. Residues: CASSPGTSGGREQFF.

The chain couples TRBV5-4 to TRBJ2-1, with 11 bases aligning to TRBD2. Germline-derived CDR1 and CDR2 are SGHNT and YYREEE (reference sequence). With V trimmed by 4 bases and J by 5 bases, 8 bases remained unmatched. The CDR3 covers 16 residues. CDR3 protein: CASSMNLAGGNNEQFF. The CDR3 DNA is TGTGCCAGCAGCATGAATTTAGCGGGGGGGAACAATGAGCAGTTCTTC.

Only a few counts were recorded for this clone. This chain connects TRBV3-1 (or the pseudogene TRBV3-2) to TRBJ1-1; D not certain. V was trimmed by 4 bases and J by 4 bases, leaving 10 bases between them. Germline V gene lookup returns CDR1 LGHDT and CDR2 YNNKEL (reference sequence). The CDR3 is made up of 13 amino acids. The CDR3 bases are TGTGCCAGCAGCCCAGGCGGCGGCACTGAAGCTTTCTTT. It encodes CASSPGGGTEAFF.

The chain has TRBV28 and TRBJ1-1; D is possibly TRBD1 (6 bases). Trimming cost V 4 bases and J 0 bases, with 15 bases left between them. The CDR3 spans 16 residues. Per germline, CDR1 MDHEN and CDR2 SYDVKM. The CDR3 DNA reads TGTGCCAGCAGTTCAGGGGCCCTCGTTATGAACACTGAAGCTTTCTTT. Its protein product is CASSSGALVMNTEAFF. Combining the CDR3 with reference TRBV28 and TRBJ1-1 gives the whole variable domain DVKVTQSSRYLVKRTGEKVFLECVQDMDHENMFWYRQDPGLGLRLIYFSYDVKMKEKGDIPEGYSVSREKKERFSLILESASTNQTSMYLCASSSGALVMNTEAFFGQGTRLTVV.

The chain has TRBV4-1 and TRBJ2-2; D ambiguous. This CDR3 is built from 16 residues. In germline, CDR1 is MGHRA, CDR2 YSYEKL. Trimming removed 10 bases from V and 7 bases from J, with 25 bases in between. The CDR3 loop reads CATGSLILGANGELFF. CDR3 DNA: TGCGCCACCGGGTCGTTGATTTTGGGCGCAAACGGGGAGCTGTTTTTT.

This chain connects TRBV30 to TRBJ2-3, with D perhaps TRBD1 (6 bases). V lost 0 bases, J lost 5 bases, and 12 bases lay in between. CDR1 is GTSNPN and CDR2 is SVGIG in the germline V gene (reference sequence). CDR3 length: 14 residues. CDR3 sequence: CAWSVGSGVDTQYF. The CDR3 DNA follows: TGTGCCTGGAGTGTTGGGTCAGGGGTAGATACGCAGTATTTT.

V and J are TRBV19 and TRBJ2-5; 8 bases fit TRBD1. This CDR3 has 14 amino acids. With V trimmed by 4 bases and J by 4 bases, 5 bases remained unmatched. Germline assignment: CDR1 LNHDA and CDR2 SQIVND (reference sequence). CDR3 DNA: TGTGCCAGTAGTACTGGACAGGGAGGAGAGACCCAGTACTTC. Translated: CASSTGQGGETQYF.

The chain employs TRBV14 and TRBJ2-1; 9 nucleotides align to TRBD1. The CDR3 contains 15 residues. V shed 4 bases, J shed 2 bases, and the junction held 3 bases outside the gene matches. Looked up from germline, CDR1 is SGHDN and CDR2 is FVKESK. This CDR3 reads CASSPGQGPYNEQFF. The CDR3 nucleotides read TGTGCCAGCAGCCCGGGACAGGGTCCCTACAATGAGCAGTTCTTC.

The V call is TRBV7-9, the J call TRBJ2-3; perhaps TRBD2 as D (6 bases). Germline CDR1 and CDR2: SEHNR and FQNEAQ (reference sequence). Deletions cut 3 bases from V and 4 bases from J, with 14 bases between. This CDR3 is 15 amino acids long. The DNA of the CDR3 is TGTGCCAGCAGCTTTCCCCGGGGGTTGGCAGATACGCAGTATTTT. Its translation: CASSFPRGLADTQYF.

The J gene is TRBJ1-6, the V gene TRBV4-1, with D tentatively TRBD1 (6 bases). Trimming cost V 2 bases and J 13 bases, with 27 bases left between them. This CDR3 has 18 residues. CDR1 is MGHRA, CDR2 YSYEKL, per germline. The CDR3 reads CASSQLQARGPATAPLHF. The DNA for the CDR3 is TGCGCCAGCAGCCAACTTCAGGCGCGGGGGCCTGCTACAGCGCCCCTCCACTTT.

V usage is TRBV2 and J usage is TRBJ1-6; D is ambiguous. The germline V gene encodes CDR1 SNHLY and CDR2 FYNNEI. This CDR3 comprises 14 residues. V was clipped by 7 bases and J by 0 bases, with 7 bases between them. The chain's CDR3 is CASIPSSYNSPLHF. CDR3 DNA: TGTGCCAGCATTCCCAGCTCCTATAATTCACCCCTCCACTTT.

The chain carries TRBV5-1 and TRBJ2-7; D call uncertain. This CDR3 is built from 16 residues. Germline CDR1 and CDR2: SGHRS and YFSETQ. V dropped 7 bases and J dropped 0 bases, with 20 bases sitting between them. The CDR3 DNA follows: TGCGCCAGCCGTCAAGGACCCTCCCTGAGCTCCTACGAGCAGTACTTC. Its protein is CASRQGPSLSSYEQYF.

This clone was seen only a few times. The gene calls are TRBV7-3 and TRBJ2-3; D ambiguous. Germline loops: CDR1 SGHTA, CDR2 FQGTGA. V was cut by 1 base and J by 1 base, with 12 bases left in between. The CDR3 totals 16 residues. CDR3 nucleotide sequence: TGTGCCAGCAGCTTAAAACTCGGCAGTGGCACAGATACGCAGTATTTT. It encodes CASSLKLGSGTDTQYF.

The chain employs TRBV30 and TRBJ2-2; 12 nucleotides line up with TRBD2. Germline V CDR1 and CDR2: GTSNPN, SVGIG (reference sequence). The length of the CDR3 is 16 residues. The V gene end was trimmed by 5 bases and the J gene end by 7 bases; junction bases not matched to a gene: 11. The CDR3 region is CAWRTSGGTTGGELFF. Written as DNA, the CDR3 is TGTGCCTGGCGAACTAGCGGGGGGACAACGGGCGGGGAGCTGTTTTTT.

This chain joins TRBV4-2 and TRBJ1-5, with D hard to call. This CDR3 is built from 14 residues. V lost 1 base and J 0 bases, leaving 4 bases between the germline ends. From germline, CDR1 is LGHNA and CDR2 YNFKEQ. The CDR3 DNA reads TGTGCCAGCAGCCAAGTGAATAGCAATCAGCCCCAGCATTTT. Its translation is CASSQVNSNQPQHF.